This T cell receptor beta chain was observed in a study of CD8 T cells in Susac syndrome. Study at large: There were Susac syndrome patients who were therapy-naive at blood draw, others on corticosteroids, and others on intravenous immunoglobulin alone.

Per germline, CDR1 MDHEN and CDR2 SYDVKM. The V segment lost 6 bases and the J segment 4 bases; nucleotides outside the gene matches: 4. The CDR3 runs to 14 residues. RNA in amounts of roughly 0.5 to 1 ug was reverse transcribed with random hexamers. Amplification of TCR beta CDR3 across 54 Vbeta and 13 Jbeta was performed with immunoSEQ multiplex PCR. TCRdb re-called the immunoSEQ multiplex PCR reads with MiXCR, one entry per CDR3 protein. The data show around 110,000 distinct CDR3 sequences, nearly 96% seen once. The TCR sequence derives from a human donor with Susac syndrome. The source material was CD4+ T cells from PBMCs. The chain combines TRBV28 with TRBJ2-7; 12 bases map to TRBD1. The CDR3: CASSGGQGAYEQYF. The CDR3 nucleotides read TGTGCCAGCAGCGGGGGACAGGGGGCTTACGAGCAGTACTTC.